The clone carrying this TCR beta chain was found a few times. Libraries were prepared by immunoSEQ multiplex PCR; TCRdb keeps only in-frame clonotypes and omits some of them. The data hold 200,000 to 250,000 clones, with about 85% observed a single time. This sample was included in a study of blood T cell repertoires in COVID-19. Overall study context: The analysed material was cDNA or gDNA that came from T cells, B-cell-depleted T cells, or PBMCs.

Germline CDR1 is KGHDR and CDR2 is SFDVKD. Trimming took 3 bases from V and 2 from J, leaving 10 bases between them. The CDR3 has 14 residues. The clonotype originates from a man aged 45-60 years who had recovered from COVID-19. V is TRBV24-1 and J is TRBJ2-7; TRBD1 might be the D (5 bases). Source material: peripheral blood. CDR3 in amino acids: CATSDNRFPYEQYF. The CDR3 DNA reads as TGTGCCACCAGTGATAACAGGTTCCCCTACGAGCAGTACTTC.